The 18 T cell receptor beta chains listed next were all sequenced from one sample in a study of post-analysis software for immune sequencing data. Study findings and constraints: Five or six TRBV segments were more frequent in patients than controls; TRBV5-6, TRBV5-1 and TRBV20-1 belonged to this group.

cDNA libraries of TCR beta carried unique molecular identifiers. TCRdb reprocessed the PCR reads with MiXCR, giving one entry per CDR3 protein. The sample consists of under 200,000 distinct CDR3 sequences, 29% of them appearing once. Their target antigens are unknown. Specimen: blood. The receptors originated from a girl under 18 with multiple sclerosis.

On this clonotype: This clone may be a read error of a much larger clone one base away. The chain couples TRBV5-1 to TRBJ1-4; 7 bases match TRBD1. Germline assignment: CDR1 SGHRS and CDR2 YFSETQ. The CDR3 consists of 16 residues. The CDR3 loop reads CAGSQPTGAMSEKLFF. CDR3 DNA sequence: TGCGCCGGCAGCCAACCCACAGGGGCGATGAGTGAAAAACTGTTTTTT.

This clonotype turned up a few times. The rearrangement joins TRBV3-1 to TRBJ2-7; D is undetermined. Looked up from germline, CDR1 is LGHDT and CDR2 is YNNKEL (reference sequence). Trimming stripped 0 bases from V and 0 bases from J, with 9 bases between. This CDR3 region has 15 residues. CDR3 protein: CASSQDLKGSYEQYF. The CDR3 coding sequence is TGTGCCAGCAGCCAAGATCTTAAGGGCTCCTACGAGCAGTACTTC.

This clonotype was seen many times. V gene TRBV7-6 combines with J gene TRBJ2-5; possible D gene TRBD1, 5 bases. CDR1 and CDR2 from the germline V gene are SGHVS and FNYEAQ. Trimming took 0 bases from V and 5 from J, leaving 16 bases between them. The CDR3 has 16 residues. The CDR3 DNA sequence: TGTGCCAGCAGCTTAGCCAAGGGGCTAGTTAGGGAGACCCAGTACTTC. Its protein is CASSLAKGLVRETQYF.

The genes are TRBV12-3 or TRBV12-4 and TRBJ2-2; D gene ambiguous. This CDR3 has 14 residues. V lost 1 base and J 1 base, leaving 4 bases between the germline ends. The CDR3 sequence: CASSLGQNTGELFF. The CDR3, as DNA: TGTGCCAGCAGTTTAGGACAGAACACCGGGGAGCTGTTTTTT.

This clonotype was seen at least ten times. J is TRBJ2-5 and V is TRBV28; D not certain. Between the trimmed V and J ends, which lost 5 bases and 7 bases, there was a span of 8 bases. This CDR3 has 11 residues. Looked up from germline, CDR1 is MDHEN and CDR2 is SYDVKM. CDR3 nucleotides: TGTGCCAGCAGTCTTAGGCGGACCCAGTACTTC. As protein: CASSLRRTQYF. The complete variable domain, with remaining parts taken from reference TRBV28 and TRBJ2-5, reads DVKVTQSSRYLVKRTGEKVFLECVQDMDHENMFWYRQDPGLGLRLIYFSYDVKMKEKGDIPEGYSVSREKKERFSLILESASTNQTSMYLCASSLRRTQYFGPGTRLLVL.

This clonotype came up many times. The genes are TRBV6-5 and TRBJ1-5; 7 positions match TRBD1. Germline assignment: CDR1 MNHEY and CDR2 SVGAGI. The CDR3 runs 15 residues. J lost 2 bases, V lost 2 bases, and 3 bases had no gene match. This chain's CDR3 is CASSYTTGRNQPQHF. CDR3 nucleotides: TGTGCCAGCAGTTACACGACAGGGCGCAATCAGCCCCAGCATTTT.

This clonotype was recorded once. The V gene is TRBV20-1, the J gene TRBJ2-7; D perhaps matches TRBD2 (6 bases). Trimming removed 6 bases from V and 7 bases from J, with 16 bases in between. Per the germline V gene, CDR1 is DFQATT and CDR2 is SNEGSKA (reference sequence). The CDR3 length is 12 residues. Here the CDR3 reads CSARGTYNEQYF. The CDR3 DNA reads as TGCAGTGCCCGGGGGACCTACAATGAGCAGTACTTC.

CDR3 amino acids: CASTRGMDNEQYF. The CDR3 DNA follows: TGTGCCAGCACCAGGGGGATGGACAATGAGCAGTACTTC. The chain employs TRBV2 and TRBJ2-5; 7 bases match TRBD1. Germline values: CDR1 SNHLY, CDR2 FYNNEI. With 7 bases clipped from V and 11 bases from J, the junction kept 13 bases outside the gene matches. The CDR3 consists of 13 residues.

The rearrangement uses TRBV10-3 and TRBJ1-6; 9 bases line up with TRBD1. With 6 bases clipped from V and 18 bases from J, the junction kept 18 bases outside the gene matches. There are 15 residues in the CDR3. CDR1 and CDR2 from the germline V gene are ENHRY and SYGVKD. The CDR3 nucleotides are TGTGCCATCAGACCGGGACAGGGAGTAGAATCACCCTCCCACTTT. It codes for CAIRPGQGVESPSHF.

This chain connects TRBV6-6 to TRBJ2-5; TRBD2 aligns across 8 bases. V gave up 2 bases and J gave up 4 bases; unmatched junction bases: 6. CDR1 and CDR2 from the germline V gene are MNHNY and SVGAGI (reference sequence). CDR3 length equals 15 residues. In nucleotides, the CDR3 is TGTGCCAGCAGTTACGGGTCGGGGGGGAGAGAGACCCAGTACTTC. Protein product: CASSYGSGGRETQYF.

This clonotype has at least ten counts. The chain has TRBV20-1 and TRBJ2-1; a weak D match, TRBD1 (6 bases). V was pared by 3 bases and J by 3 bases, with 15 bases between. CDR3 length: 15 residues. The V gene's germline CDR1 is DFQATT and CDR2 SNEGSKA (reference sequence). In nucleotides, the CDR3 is TGCAGTGCTAGGGCAACAGGGCTGAACTACAATGAGCAGTTCTTC. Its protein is CSARATGLNYNEQFF.

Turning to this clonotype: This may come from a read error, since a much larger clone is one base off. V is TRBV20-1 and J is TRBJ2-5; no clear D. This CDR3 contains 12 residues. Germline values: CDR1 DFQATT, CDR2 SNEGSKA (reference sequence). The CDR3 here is CRAQLNQETQYF. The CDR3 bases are TGCAGGGCACAACTAAACCAAGAGACCCAGTACTTC.

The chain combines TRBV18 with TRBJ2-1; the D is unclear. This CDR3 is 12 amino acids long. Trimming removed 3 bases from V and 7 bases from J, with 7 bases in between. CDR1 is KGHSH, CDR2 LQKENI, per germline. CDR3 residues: CASSPQKNEQFF. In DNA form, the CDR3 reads TGTGCCAGCTCACCGCAGAAGAATGAGCAGTTCTTC.

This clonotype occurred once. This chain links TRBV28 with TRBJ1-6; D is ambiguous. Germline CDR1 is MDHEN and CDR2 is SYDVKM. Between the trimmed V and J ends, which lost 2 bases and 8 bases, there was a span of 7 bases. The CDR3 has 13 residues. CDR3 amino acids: CASSLKGYSPLHF. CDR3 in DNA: TGTGCCAGCAGTTTAAAGGGCTATTCACCCCTCCACTTT.

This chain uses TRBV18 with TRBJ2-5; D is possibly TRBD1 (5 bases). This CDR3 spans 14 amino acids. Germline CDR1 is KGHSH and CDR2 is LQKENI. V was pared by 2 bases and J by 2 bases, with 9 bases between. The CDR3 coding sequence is TGTGCCAGCTCACCATCCCAGGGTCAAGAGACCCAGTACTTC. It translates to CASSPSQGQETQYF.

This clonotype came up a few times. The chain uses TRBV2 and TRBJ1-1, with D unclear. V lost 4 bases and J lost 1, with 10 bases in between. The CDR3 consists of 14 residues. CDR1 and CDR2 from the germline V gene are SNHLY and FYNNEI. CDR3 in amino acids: CASSAHAGNTEAFF. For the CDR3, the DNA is TGTGCCAGCAGTGCTCACGCAGGGAACACTGAAGCTTTCTTT.

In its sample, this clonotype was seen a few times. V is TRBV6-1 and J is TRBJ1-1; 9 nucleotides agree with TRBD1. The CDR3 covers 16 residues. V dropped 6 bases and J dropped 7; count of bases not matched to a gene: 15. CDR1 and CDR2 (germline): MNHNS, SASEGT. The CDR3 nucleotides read TGTGCCAGCAGCAAGCACCAACCCGGGACAGGGATTGAAGCTTTCTTT. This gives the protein CASSKHQPGTGIEAFF.

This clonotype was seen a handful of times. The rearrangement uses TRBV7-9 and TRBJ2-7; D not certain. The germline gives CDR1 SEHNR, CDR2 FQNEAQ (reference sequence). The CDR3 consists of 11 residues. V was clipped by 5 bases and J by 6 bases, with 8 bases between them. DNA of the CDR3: TGTGCCAGCAGCCCAGCGATCGAGCAGTACTTC. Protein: CASSPAIEQYF.